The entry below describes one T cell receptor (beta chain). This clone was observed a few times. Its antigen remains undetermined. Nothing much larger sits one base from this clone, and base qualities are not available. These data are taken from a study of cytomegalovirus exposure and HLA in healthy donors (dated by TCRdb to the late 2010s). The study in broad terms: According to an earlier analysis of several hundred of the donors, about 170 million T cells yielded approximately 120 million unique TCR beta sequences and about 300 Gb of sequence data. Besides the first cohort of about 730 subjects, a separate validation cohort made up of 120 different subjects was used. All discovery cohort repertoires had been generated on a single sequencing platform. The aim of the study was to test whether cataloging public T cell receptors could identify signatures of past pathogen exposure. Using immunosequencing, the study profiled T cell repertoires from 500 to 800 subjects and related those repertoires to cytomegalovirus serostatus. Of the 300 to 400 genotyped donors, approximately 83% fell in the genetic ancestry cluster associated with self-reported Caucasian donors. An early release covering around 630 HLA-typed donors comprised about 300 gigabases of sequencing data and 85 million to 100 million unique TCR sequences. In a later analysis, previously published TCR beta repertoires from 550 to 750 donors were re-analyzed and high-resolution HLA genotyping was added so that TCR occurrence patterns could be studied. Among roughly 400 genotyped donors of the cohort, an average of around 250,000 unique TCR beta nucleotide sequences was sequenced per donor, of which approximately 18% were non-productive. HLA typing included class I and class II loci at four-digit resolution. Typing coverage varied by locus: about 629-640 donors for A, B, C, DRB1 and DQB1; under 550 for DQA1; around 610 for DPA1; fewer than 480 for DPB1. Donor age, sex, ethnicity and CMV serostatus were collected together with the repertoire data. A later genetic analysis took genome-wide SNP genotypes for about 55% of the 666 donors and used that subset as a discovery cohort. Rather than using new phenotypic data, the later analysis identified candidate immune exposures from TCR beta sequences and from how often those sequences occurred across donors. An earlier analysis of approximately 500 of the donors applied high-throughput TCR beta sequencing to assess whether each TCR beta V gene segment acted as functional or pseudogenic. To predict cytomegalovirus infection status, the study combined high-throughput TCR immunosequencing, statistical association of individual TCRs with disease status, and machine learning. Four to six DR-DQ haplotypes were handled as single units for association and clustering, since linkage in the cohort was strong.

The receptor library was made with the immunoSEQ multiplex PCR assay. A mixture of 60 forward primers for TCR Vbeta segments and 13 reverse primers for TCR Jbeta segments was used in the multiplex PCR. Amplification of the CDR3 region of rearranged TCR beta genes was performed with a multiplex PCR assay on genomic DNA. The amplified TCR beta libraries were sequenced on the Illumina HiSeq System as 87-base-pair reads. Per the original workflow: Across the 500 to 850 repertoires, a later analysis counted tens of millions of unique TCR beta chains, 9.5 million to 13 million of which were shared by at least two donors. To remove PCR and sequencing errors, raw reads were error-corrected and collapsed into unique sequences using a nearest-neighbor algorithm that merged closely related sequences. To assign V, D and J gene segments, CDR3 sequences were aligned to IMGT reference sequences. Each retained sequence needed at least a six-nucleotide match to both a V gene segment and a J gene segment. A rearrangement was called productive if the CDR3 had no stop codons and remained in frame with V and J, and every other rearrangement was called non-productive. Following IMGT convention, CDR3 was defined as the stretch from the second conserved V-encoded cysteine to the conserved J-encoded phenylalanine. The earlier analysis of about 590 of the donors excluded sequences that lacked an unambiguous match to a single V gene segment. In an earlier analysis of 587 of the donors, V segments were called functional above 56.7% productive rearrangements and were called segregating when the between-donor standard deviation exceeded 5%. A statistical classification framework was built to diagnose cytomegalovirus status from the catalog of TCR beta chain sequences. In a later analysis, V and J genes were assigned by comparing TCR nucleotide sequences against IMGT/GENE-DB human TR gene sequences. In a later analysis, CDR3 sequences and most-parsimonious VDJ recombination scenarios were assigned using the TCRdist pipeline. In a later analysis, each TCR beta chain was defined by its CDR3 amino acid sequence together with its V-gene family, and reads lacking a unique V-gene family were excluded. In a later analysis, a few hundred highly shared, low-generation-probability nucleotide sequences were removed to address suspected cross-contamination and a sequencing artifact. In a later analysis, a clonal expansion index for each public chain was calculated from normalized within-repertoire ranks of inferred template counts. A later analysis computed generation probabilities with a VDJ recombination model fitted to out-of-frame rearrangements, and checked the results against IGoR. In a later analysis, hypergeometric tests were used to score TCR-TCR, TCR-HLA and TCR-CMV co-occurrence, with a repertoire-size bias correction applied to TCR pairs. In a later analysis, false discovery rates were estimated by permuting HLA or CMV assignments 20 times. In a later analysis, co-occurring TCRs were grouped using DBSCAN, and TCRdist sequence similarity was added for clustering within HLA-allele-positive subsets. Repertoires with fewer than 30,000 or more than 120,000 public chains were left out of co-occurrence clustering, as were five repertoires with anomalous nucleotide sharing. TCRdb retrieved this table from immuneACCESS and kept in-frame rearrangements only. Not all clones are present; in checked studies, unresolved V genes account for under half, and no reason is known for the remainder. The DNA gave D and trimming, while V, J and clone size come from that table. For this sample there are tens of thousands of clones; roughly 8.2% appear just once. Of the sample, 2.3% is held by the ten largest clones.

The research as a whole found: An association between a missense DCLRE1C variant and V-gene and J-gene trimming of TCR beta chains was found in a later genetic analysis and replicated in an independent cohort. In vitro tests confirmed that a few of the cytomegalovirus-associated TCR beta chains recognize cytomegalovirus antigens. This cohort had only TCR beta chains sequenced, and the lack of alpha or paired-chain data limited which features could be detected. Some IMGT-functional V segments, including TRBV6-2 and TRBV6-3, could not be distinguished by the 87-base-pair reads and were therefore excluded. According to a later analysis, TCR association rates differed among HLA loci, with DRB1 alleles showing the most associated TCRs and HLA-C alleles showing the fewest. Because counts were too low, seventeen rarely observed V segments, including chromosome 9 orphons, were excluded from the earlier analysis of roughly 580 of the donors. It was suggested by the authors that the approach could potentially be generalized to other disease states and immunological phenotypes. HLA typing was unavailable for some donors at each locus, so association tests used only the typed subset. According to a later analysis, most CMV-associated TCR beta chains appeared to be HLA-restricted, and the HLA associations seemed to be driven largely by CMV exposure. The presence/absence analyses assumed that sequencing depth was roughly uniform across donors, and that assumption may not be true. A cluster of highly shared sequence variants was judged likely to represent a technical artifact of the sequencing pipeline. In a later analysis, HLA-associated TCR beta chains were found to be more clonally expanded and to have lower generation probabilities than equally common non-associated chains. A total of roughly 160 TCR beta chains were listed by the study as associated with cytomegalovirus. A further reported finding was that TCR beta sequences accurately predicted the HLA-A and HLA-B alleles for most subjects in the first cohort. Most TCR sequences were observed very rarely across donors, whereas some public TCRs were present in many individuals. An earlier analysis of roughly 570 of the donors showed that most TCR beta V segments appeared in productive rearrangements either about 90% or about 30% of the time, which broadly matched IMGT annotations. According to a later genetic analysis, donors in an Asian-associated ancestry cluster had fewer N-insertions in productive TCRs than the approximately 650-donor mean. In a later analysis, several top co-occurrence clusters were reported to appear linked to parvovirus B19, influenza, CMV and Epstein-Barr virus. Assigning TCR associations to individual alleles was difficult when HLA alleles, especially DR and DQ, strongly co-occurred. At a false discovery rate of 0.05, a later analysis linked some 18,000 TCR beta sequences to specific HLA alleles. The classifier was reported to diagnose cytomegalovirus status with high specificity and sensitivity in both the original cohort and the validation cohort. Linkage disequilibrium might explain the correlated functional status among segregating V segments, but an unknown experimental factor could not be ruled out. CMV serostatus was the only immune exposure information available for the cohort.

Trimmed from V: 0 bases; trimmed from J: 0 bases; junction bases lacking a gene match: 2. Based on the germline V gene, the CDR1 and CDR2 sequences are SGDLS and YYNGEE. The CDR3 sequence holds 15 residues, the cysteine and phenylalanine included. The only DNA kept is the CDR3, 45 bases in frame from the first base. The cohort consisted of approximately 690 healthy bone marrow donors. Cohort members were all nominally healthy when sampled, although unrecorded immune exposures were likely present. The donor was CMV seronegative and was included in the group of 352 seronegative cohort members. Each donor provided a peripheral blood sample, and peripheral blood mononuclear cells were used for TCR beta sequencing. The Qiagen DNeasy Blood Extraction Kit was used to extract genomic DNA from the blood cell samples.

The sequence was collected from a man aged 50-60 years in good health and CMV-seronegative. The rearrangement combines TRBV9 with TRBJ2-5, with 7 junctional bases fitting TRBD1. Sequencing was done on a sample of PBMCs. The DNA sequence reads TGTGCCAGCAGCGTAGACCAGGGGGACCAAGAGACCCAGTACTTC. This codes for CASSVDQGDQETQYF.